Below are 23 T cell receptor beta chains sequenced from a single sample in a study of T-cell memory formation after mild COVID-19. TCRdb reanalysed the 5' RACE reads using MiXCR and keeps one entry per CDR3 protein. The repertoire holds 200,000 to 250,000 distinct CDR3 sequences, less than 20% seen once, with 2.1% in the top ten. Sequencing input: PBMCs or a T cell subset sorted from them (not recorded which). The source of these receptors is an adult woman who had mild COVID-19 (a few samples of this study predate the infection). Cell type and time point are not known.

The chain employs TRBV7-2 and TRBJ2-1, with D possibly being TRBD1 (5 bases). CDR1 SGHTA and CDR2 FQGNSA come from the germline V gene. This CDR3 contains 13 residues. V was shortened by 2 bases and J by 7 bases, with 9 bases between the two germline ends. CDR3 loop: CASSLLRVNEQFF. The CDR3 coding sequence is TGTGCCAGCAGCTTACTCAGGGTGAATGAGCAGTTCTTC.

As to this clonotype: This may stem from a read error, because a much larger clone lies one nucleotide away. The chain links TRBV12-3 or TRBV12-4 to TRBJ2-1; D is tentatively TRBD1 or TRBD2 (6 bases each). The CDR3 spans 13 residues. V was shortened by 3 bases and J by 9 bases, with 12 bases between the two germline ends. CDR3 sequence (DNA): TGTGCCAGCAGTTTCGAGGGGGGTGGTGAGCAGTTCTTC. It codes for CASSFEGGGEQFF.

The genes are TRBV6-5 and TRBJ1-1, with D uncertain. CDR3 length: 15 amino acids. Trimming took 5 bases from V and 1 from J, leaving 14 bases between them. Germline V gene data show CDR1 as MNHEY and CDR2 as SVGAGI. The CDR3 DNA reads TGTGCCAGCAGTGACCCACGTGAGGGGAACACTGAAGCTTTCTTT. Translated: CASSDPREGNTEAFF.

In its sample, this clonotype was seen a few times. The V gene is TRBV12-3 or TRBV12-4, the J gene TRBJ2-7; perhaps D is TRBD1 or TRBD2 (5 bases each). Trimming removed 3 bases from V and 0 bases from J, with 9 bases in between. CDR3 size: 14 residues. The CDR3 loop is CASSFTGGSYEQYF. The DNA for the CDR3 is TGTGCCAGCAGTTTTACTGGGGGCTCCTACGAGCAGTACTTC.

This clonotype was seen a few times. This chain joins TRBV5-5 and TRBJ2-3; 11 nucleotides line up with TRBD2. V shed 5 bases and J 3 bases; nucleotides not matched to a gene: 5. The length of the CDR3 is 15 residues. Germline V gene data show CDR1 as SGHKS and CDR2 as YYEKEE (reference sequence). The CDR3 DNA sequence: TGTGCCAGCAGATTAGCGGGAGGGCTGACAGATACGCAGTATTTT. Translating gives CASRLAGGLTDTQYF.

The CDR3 loop reads CSTSRSMGQPQHF. DNA of the CDR3: TGCAGTACCTCCAGGTCAATGGGTCAGCCCCAGCATTTT. This chain links TRBV20-1 with TRBJ1-5; no reliable D call. CDR1 and CDR2 from the germline V gene are DFQATT and SNEGSKA (reference sequence). V was pared by 8 bases and J by 6 bases, with 17 bases between. The CDR3 consists of 13 residues.

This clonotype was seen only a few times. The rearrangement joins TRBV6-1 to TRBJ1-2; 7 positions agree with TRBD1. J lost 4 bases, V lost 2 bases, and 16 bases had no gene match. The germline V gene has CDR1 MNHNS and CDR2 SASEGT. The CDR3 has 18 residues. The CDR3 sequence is CASSEKPTGSAVIYGYTF. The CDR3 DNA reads TGTGCCAGCAGTGAAAAGCCGACAGGGAGTGCGGTAATCTATGGCTACACCTTC.

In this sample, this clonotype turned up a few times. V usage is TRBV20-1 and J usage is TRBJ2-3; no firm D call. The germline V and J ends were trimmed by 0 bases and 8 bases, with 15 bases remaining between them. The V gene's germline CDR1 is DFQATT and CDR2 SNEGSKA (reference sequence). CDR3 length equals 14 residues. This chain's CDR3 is CSARETRVRVTQYF. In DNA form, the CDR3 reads TGCAGTGCTAGAGAAACAAGAGTAAGGGTTACGCAGTATTTT.

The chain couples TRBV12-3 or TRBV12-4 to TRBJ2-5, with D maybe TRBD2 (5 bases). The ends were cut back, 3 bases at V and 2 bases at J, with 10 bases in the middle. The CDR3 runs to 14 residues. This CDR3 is CASSLGDKQETQYF. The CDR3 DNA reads TGTGCCAGCAGTTTGGGAGACAAACAAGAGACCCAGTACTTC.

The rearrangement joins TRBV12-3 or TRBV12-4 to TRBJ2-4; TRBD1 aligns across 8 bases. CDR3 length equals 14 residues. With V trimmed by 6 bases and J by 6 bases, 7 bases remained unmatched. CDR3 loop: CASSSGGVGNIQYF. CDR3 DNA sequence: TGTGCCAGCAGCTCAGGGGGCGTCGGAAACATTCAGTACTTC.

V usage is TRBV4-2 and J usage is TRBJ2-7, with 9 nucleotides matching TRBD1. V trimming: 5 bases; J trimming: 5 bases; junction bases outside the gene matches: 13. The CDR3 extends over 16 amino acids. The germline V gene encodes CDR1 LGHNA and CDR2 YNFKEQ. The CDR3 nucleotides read TGTGCCAGCAGCTCCCTTAAGGGACAGGGAAGGAACGAGCAGTACTTC. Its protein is CASSSLKGQGRNEQYF.

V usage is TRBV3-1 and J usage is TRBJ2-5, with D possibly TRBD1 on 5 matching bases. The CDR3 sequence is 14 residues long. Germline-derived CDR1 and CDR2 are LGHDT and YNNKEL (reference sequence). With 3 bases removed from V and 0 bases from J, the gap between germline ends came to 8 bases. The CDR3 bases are TGTGCCAGCAGCCAGACAGATTACCAAGAGACCCAGTACTTC. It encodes CASSQTDYQETQYF.

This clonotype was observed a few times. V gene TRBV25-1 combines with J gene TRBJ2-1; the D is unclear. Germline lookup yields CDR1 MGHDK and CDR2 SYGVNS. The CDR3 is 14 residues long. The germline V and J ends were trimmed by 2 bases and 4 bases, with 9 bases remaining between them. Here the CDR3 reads CASSEQRIYNEQFF. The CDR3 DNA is TGTGCCAGCAGTGAACAACGGATATACAATGAGCAGTTCTTC.

In nucleotides, the CDR3 is TGCAGTGCTAGAAGGGCAGGGCGGCTCTATGGCTACACCTTC. Encoded protein: CSARRAGRLYGYTF. The V gene is TRBV20-1, the J gene TRBJ1-2, with D possibly matching TRBD1 (5 bases). Per the germline V gene, CDR1 is DFQATT and CDR2 is SNEGSKA (reference sequence). V was shortened by 2 bases and J by 4 bases, with 14 bases between the two germline ends. CDR3 length: 14 residues.

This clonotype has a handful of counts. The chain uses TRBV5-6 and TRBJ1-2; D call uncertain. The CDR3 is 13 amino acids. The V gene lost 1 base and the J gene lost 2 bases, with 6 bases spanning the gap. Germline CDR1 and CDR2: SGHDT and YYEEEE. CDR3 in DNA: TGTGCCAGCAGCTTGATGCAGAACTATGGCTACACCTTC. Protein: CASSLMQNYGYTF.

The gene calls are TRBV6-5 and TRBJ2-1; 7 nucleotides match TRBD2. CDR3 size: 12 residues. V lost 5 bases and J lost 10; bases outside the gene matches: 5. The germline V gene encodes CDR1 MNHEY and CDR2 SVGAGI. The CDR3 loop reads CASSPSGREQFF. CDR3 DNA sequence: TGTGCCAGCAGTCCTAGCGGAAGGGAGCAGTTCTTC.

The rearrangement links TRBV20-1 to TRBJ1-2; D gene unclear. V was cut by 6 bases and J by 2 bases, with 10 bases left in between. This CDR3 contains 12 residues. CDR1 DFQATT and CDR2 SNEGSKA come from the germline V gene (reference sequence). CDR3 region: CSAEHRNYGYTF. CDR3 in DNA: TGCAGTGCAGAACACCGGAACTATGGCTACACCTTC.

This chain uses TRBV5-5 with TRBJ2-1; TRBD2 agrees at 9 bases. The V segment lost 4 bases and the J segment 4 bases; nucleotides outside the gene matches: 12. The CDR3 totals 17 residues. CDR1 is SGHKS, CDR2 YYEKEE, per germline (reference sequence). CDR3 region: CASSIGLTSGLYNEQFF. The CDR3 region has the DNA TGTGCCAGCAGCATAGGCCTGACTAGCGGTTTATACAATGAGCAGTTCTTC. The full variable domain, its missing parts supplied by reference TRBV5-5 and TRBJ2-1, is DAGVTQSPTHLIKTRGQQVTLRCSPISGHKSVSWYQQVLGQGPQFIFQYYEKEERGRGNFPDRFSARQFPNYSSELNVNALLLGDSALYLCASSIGLTSGLYNEQFFGPGTRLTVL.

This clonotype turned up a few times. CDR3 protein: CASNLQGLPGGTQYF. The CDR3 DNA sequence: TGTGCCAGCAACCTTCAAGGTCTTCCGGGGGGGACCCAGTACTTC. The chain links TRBV5-6 to TRBJ2-5, with 7 positions matching TRBD2. CDR1 is SGHDT, CDR2 YYEEEE, per germline. V lost 6 bases and J lost 7; bases outside the gene matches: 15. The CDR3 extends over 15 amino acids.

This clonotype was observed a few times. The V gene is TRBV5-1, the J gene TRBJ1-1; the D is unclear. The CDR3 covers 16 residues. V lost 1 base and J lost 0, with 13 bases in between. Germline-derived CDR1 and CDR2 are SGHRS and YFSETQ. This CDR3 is CASSLFPGAMNTEAFF. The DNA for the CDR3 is TGCGCCAGCAGCTTGTTTCCAGGAGCCATGAACACTGAAGCTTTCTTT.

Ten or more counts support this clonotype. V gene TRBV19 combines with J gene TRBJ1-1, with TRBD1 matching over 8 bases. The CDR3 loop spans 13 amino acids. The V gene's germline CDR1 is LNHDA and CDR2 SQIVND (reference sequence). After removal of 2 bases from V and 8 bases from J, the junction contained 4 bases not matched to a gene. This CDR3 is CASSIQGAFEAFF. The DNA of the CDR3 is TGTGCCAGTAGTATACAGGGGGCCTTCGAAGCTTTCTTT.

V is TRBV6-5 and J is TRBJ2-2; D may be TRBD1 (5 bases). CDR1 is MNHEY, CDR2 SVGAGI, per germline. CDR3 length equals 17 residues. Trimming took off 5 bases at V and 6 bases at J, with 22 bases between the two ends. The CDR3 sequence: CASSRPLGARLAGELFF. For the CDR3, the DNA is TGTGCCAGCAGTCGACCTCTAGGGGCTAGGTTGGCCGGGGAGCTGTTTTTT.

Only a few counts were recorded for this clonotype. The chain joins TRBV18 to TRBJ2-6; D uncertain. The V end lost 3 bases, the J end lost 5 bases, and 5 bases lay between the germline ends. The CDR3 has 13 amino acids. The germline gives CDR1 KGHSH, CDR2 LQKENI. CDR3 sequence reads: CASSPERANVLTF. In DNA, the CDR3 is TGTGCCAGCTCACCGGAAAGGGCCAACGTCCTGACTTTC.